The subject of this entry is one T cell receptor (beta chain). Its antigen is unidentified. This CDR3 is 13 amino acids long. V was shortened by 0 bases and J by 2 bases, with 4 bases between the two germline ends. The V gene's germline CDR1 is SGHRS and CDR2 YFSETQ. The data are from a study of T cell responses to AZD1222 COVID-19 vaccine. Overall study findings and caveats: There were vaccine-associated CD4 TCRs across spike, dominant at 160-218 and 743-854.

Method: immunoSEQ multiplex PCR; TCRdb's copy keeps in-frame clones and lacks some. The sample records 120,000 to 150,000 clones, approximately 89% being singletons. This sample comprised peripheral blood, obtained 28 days after the second AZD1222 dose. The V and J genes are TRBV5-1 and TRBJ2-3; D is unresolved. The origin of this receptor is an adult who received the AZD1222 COVID-19 vaccine. Written as DNA, the CDR3 is TGCGCCAGCAGCTTGGGGGACACAGATACGCAGTATTTT. It yields the protein CASSLGDTDTQYF. The full variable domain, its missing parts supplied by reference TRBV5-1 and TRBJ2-3, is KAGVTQTPRYLIKTRGQQVTLSCSPISGHRSVSWYQQTPGQGLQFLFEYFSETQRNKGNFPGRFSGRQFSNSRSEMNVSTLELGDSALYLCASSLGDTDTQYFGPGTRLTVL.